The 30 T cell receptor beta chains below all came from one sample that was sequenced in a study of T-cell reconstitution after alpha-beta-depleted transplantation in children. Unique molecular identifiers were built into the TCRbeta library. MiXCR, run by TCRdb on the PCR reads, gives a single entry per CDR3 protein. The sample lists 580,000 or so distinct CDR3 sequences; under 30% were seen once. The sample was PBMCs, mostly from graft donor cells, taken 360 days after TCRalphabeta/CD19-depleted stem cell transplant. Every receptor here comes from a boy younger than two who had a stem cell transplant for acute myeloid leukemia, so the T cells may come from the graft donor.

This clonotype was counted only a few times. The chain recombines TRBV7-2 with TRBJ1-2; TRBD1 aligns across 7 bases. The CDR3 is 16 amino acids. The germline V gene has CDR1 SGHTA and CDR2 FQGNSA. The junction had 8 bases not matched to a gene; V was cut back by 0 bases and J by 4 bases. The CDR3 here is CASSLAGQVFTYGYTF. CDR3 nucleotides: TGTGCCAGCAGCTTAGCTGGACAGGTCTTCACCTATGGCTACACCTTC.

This chain connects TRBV7-9 to TRBJ2-2; no firm D call. Germline values: CDR1 SEHNR, CDR2 FQNEAQ (reference sequence). The V and J ends lost 5 bases and 4 bases respectively, with 8 bases between them. This CDR3 has 13 residues. The CDR3 here is CASSPTLTGELFF. For the CDR3, the DNA is TGTGCCAGCAGCCCCACCCTCACCGGGGAGCTGTTTTTT. The full variable domain, with the rest looked up from reference TRBV7-9 and TRBJ2-2, is DTGVSQNPRHKITKRGQNVTFRCDPISEHNRLYWYRQTLGQGPEFLTYFQNEAQLEKSRLLSDRFSAERPKGSFSTLEIQRTEQGDSAMYLCASSPTLTGELFFGEGSRLTVL.

Many counts were recorded for this clonotype. J is TRBJ2-5 and V is TRBV20-1; the D gene could be TRBD1 or TRBD2 (5 bases each). Trimming removed 6 bases at V and 1 base at J, with 15 bases between. Germline-derived CDR1 and CDR2 are DFQATT and SNEGSKA (reference sequence). The CDR3 has 14 residues. The DNA of the CDR3 is TGCAGTGCGGTCCGGGACCCGGCCCAAGAGACCCAGTACTTC. Translating gives CSAVRDPAQETQYF.

The gene calls are TRBV20-1 and TRBJ1-1; D possibly corresponds to TRBD1 (5 bases). CDR3 size: 14 residues. V lost 6 bases and J 4 bases, leaving 18 bases between the germline ends. Looked up from germline, CDR1 is DFQATT and CDR2 is SNEGSKA (reference sequence). CDR3 nucleotide sequence: TGCAGTGCGACCCCGGACACTTCGACCACTGAAGCTTTCTTT. Protein sequence: CSATPDTSTTEAFF.

This sequence joins TRBV7-9 and TRBJ2-1, with 10 nucleotides matching TRBD1. This CDR3 has 14 amino acids. The V segment lost 5 bases and the J segment 10 bases; nucleotides outside the gene matches: 8. Per germline, CDR1 SEHNR and CDR2 FQNEAQ (reference sequence). As DNA, the CDR3 is TGTGCCAGCAGCCTGGGGACAGGGGATTGGGAGCAGTTCTTC. It specifies CASSLGTGDWEQFF.

The chain uses TRBV20-1 and TRBJ2-3; 8 nucleotides agree with TRBD2. The V gene end was trimmed by 6 bases and the J gene end by 2 bases; junction bases not matched to a gene: 7. This CDR3 has 14 residues. CDR1 and CDR2 (germline): DFQATT, SNEGSKA (reference sequence). The CDR3 loop is CSAPGLADTDTQYF. CDR3 nucleotide sequence: TGCAGTGCACCCGGACTAGCAGACACAGATACGCAGTATTTT.

V gene TRBV20-1 combines with J gene TRBJ2-1; no reliable D call. This CDR3 comprises 14 residues. Germline CDR1 DFQATT, CDR2 SNEGSKA (reference sequence). The V and J ends lost 1 base and 4 bases respectively, with 11 bases between them. The CDR3, as DNA: TGCAGTGCTAGAGTTGCCACCTCATACAATGAGCAGTTCTTC. Residues: CSARVATSYNEQFF.

The chain combines TRBV12-3 or TRBV12-4 with TRBJ2-3, with a tentative D call TRBD2 (5 bases). CDR3 length: 12 amino acids. V was clipped by 6 bases and J by 5 bases, with 9 bases between them. CDR3 region: CASRSRGDTQYF. The CDR3 DNA reads TGTGCCAGCAGGTCCCGGGGAGATACGCAGTATTTT.

This clonotype was picked up a small number of times. The chain couples TRBV4-3 to TRBJ2-2, with TRBD1 as a possible D gene (5 bases). CDR1 and CDR2 from the germline V gene are LGHNA and YSLEER. CDR3 length: 15 amino acids. The V and J ends lost 0 bases and 4 bases respectively, with 9 bases between them. CDR3 sequence: CASSQDTGPTGELFF. DNA of the CDR3: TGCGCCAGCAGCCAAGATACAGGTCCCACCGGGGAGCTGTTTTTT.

Ten or more counts support this clonotype. The rearrangement links TRBV9 to TRBJ2-3; D tentatively fits TRBD1 or TRBD2 (5 bases each). Germline CDR1 is SGDLS and CDR2 is YYNGEE. The CDR3 is 17 residues long. V lost 0 bases, J lost 6 bases, and 20 bases lay in between. The CDR3 coding sequence is TGTGCCAGCAGCGTAGGGGCTATATGGGGGAGTTTTGATACGCAGTATTTT. Translated: CASSVGAIWGSFDTQYF.

V is TRBV6-1 and J is TRBJ2-5; TRBD1 might be the D (5 bases). In germline, CDR1 is MNHNS, CDR2 SASEGT. This CDR3 comprises 11 residues. The V and J ends lost 8 bases and 4 bases respectively, with 8 bases between them. Here the CDR3 reads CASRQLETQYF. DNA for the CDR3: TGTGCCAGCCGACAGTTAGAGACCCAGTACTTC.

This clonotype showed up many times. The chain is built from TRBV4-3 and TRBJ2-7; 8 bases align to TRBD1. The CDR3 runs to 15 residues. Looked up from germline, CDR1 is LGHNA and CDR2 is YSLEER. V was pared by 3 bases and J by 3 bases, with 7 bases of the junction left unmatched. The CDR3 sequence: CASSHDRQGSYEQYF. CDR3 nucleotide sequence: TGCGCCAGCAGCCACGATCGACAGGGGAGCTACGAGCAGTACTTC.

V usage is TRBV12-3 or TRBV12-4 and J usage is TRBJ1-4; D possibly corresponds to TRBD1 (6 bases). The CDR3 is 14 amino acids. V shed 6 bases and J shed 0 bases, with 8 bases lying between them. The chain's CDR3 is CASRDRATNEKLFF. The CDR3 nucleotides are TGTGCCAGCAGGGACAGAGCAACTAATGAAAAACTGTTTTTT.

Many counts were recorded for this clonotype. V and J are TRBV11-1 and TRBJ2-3; either TRBD1 or TRBD2 may supply D (5 bases each). V gave up 5 bases and J gave up 0 bases, with 12 bases separating them. This CDR3 is 15 amino acids long. Germline V gene sequence: CDR1 SGHAT, CDR2 FQDESV (reference sequence). DNA for the CDR3: TGTGCCAGCAGCAACCCGGGACCTAGCACAGATACGCAGTATTTT. It encodes CASSNPGPSTDTQYF.

Comments on this clonotype: This clone may be a read error of a much larger clone one base away. The CDR3 does not end in the conserved phenylalanine or tryptophan, so this is likely a read error. The rearrangement links TRBV29-1 to TRBJ1-4; 10 bases align to TRBD1. Looked up from germline, CDR1 is SQVTM and CDR2 is ANQGSEA. The V and J ends lost 5 bases and 7 bases, in that order; junction bases with no gene match: 7. This CDR3 spans 14 amino acids. In nucleotides, the CDR3 is TGCAGCGTTCGGCTGGACAGGGGGTTTGAAAAACTGTTTTCT. It codes for CSVRLDRGFEKLFS.

Only a few counts were recorded for this clonotype. This chain links TRBV27 with TRBJ1-2; a weak D match, TRBD1 (5 bases). This CDR3 is 15 amino acids long. Germline values: CDR1 MNHEY, CDR2 SMNVEV (reference sequence). Trimming removed 2 bases at V and 5 bases at J, with 15 bases between. The CDR3 reads CASSLRVQGRYGYTF. For the CDR3, the DNA is TGTGCCAGCAGTTTAAGGGTGCAGGGAAGGTATGGCTACACCTTC.

The chain combines TRBV7-9 with TRBJ2-1, with D perhaps TRBD2 (6 bases). Germline values: CDR1 SEHNR, CDR2 FQNEAQ (reference sequence). The V gene lost 0 bases and the J gene lost 3 bases, with 9 bases spanning the gap. The CDR3 loop spans 15 amino acids. The CDR3 coding sequence is TGTGCCAGCAGCTTAGCTCCAGCGGGCTACAATGAGCAGTTCTTC. Its protein product is CASSLAPAGYNEQFF.

V gene TRBV20-1 combines with J gene TRBJ1-1; 8 nucleotides match TRBD1. Trimming removed 3 bases from V and 3 bases from J; junction bases left unmatched: 6. The CDR3 is 14 residues long. The germline CDR1 and CDR2 sequences are DFQATT and SNEGSKA (reference sequence). The chain's CDR3 is CSARRDRGYTEAFF. In DNA form, the CDR3 reads TGCAGTGCTAGGCGCGACAGGGGTTACACTGAAGCTTTCTTT.

This clonotype was detected ten times or more. V is TRBV7-9 and J is TRBJ2-7, with D maybe TRBD1 (5 bases). The CDR3 covers 12 residues. The V gene lost 2 bases and the J gene lost 6 bases, with 8 bases spanning the gap. Germline V gene sequence: CDR1 SEHNR, CDR2 FQNEAQ (reference sequence). CDR3 in amino acids: CASSLTGFEQYV. The CDR3, as DNA: TGTGCCAGCAGCTTAACAGGTTTCGAGCAGTACGTC.

This clonotype has at least ten counts. The CDR3 DNA reads TGTGCCAGCAGTTTCGGGGGAAACGAGCAGTACGTC. Its translation: CASSFGGNEQYV. The gene calls are TRBV12-3 or TRBV12-4 and TRBJ2-7; TRBD2 is a possible D gene (6 bases). The CDR3 covers 12 residues. V lost 3 bases and J lost 5, with 8 bases in between.

This clonotype has at least ten counts. V gene TRBV7-8 combines with J gene TRBJ2-1, with 9 nucleotides matching TRBD2. Per the germline V gene, CDR1 is SGHVS and CDR2 is FQNEAQ. The CDR3 loop spans 16 amino acids. The V and J ends lost 6 bases and 7 bases, in that order; junction bases with no gene match: 13. CDR3: CASRSERGAGWNEQFF. CDR3 sequence (DNA): TGTGCCAGCAGATCAGAGCGGGGGGCAGGGTGGAATGAGCAGTTCTTC.

This clonotype showed up just a few times. This chain uses TRBV9 with TRBJ2-2, with D maybe TRBD2 (5 bases). The germline gives CDR1 SGDLS, CDR2 YYNGEE. The CDR3 extends over 13 amino acids. Trimming left V 0 bases short and J 6 bases short, with 6 bases between. The CDR3 bases are TGTGCCAGCAGCGTAGGGAGGCCCGGGGAGCTGTTTTTT. This encodes CASSVGRPGELFF.

The chain uses TRBV6-1 and TRBJ2-7; D may be TRBD2 (5 bases). CDR3 size: 15 residues. Germline CDR1 and CDR2: MNHNS and SASEGT. V shed 5 bases and J shed 2 bases, with 16 bases lying between them. CDR3 nucleotide sequence: TGTGCCAGCAGTCCCGTTAGCGCGTACACCTACGAGCAGTACTTC. Its protein is CASSPVSAYTYEQYF.

The chain combines TRBV6-1 with TRBJ2-7; D ambiguous. In germline, CDR1 is MNHNS, CDR2 SASEGT. The ends were cut back, 4 bases at V and 3 bases at J, with 16 bases in the middle. There are 15 residues in the CDR3. The DNA of the CDR3 is TGTGCCAGCAGTGCTGCTCGTGGAAGAGTCTACGAGCAGTACTTC. This gives the protein CASSAARGRVYEQYF.

As DNA, the CDR3 is TGTGCCAGCAGCTTAGGACGGCCAGGCTACACCTTC. Translating it yields CASSLGRPGYTF. The chain carries TRBV7-9 and TRBJ1-2; D not certain. The CDR3 runs to 12 residues. V dropped 1 base and J dropped 8 bases, with 8 bases sitting between them. The V gene's germline CDR1 is SEHNR and CDR2 FQNEAQ (reference sequence).

This clonotype occurred a few times. This chain links TRBV5-8 with TRBJ2-1; TRBD1 matches at 7 bases. The CDR3 length is 16 residues. Trimming removed 6 bases from V and 3 bases from J; junction bases left unmatched: 12. Germline V CDR1 and CDR2: SGHTS, YDEGEE. CDR3 protein: CASTAQGLLFYNEQFF. The CDR3 bases are TGTGCCAGCACCGCACAGGGGCTGCTTTTCTACAATGAGCAGTTCTTC.

The sample holds many counts of this clonotype. This sequence joins TRBV6-1 and TRBJ2-1; 10 bases are shared with TRBD1. The CDR3 extends over 16 amino acids. Germline-derived CDR1 and CDR2 are MNHNS and SASEGT. V was clipped by 5 bases and J by 4 bases; unmatched bases: 8. The CDR3 DNA sequence: TGTGCCAGCAGTACCCCGGGACAGGGGCAGTACAATGAGCAGTTCTTC. Its translation: CASSTPGQGQYNEQFF.

The table lists this clonotype with many counts. The chain carries TRBV28 and TRBJ2-3; D ambiguous. V dropped 3 bases and J dropped 6 bases, with 7 bases sitting between them. CDR1 is MDHEN, CDR2 SYDVKM, per germline. The CDR3 consists of 12 residues. CDR3 sequence reads: CASSLGRDTQYF. The CDR3 nucleotides read TGTGCCAGCAGTTTGGGTCGTGATACGCAGTATTTT. Full variable domain (rest looked up from reference TRBV28 and TRBJ2-3): DVKVTQSSRYLVKRTGEKVFLECVQDMDHENMFWYRQDPGLGLRLIYFSYDVKMKEKGDIPEGYSVSREKKERFSLILESASTNQTSMYLCASSLGRDTQYFGPGTRLTVL.

The chain combines TRBV7-2 with TRBJ1-3, with TRBD1 matching 7 bases. From germline, CDR1 is SGHTA and CDR2 FQGNSA. V shed 5 bases and J 4 bases; nucleotides not matched to a gene: 8. This CDR3 contains 15 residues. The CDR3 loop reads CASSLDRAYGNTIYF. The CDR3 DNA reads TGTGCCAGCAGCCTCGACAGGGCGTACGGAAACACCATATATTTT.

This clonotype has more than one count but fewer than ten. CDR3 sequence: CASSGAGEYEQYV. The CDR3 nucleotides are TGTGCCAGCAGTGGGGCAGGAGAATACGAGCAGTACGTC. This chain connects TRBV12-3 or TRBV12-4 to TRBJ2-7, with D possibly matching TRBD1 (5 bases). The CDR3 runs to 13 residues. The V end lost 5 bases, the J end lost 4 bases, and 12 bases lay between the germline ends.